These 5 T cell receptor beta chains share one sample of origin, sequenced in a study of T cells in Graves' hyperthyroidism and ophthalmopathy. TCR beta CDR3 sequences were amplified from RNA transcripts. TCR CDR3 underwent first-round RT-PCR with the HTBI primer set. TCRdb recomputed calls from the multiplex PCR reads with MiXCR, one row per CDR3 protein. The sample carries roughly 420,000 distinct CDR3 sequences, roughly an eighth recorded once. Sequencing was done on a sample of blood. The source of these receptors is a woman between 18 and 30 years old with Graves' hyperthyroidism.

This clonotype was seen repeatedly, ten times or more. V and J are TRBV3-1 and TRBJ2-3; either TRBD1 or TRBD2 may supply D (5 bases each). V lost 1 base and J 2 bases, leaving 10 bases between the germline ends. CDR1 LGHDT and CDR2 YNNKEL come from the germline V gene (reference sequence). The CDR3 loop spans 15 amino acids. CDR3 nucleotide sequence: TGTGCCAGCAGCCAAGGGGGCGGGCACACAGATACGCAGTATTTT. This codes for CASSQGGGHTDTQYF.

This clonotype was seen a few times. The rearrangement joins TRBV5-1 to TRBJ2-1, with D perhaps assigned TRBD1 or TRBD2 (5 bases each). CDR3 length equals 15 residues. Germline CDR1 SGHRS, CDR2 YFSETQ. V shed 4 bases and J shed 7 bases, with 18 bases lying between them. CDR3 sequence reads: CASSPSGTRGNEQFF. In DNA, the CDR3 is TGCGCCAGCAGCCCCTCCGGGACCAGAGGAAATGAGCAGTTCTTC. Full variable domain (outside the CDR3, taken from reference TRBV5-1 and TRBJ2-1): KAGVTQTPRYLIKTRGQQVTLSCSPISGHRSVSWYQQTPGQGLQFLFEYFSETQRNKGNFPGRFSGRQFSNSRSEMNVSTLELGDSALYLCASSPSGTRGNEQFFGPGTRLTVL.

Ten or more counts support this clonotype. The genes are TRBV7-9 and TRBJ2-3; TRBD2 agrees at 8 bases. The CDR3 totals 16 residues. Per the germline V gene, CDR1 is SEHNR and CDR2 is FQNEAQ (reference sequence). V was pared by 5 bases and J by 0 bases, with 7 bases of the junction left unmatched. The CDR3 nucleotides read TGTGCCAGCAGCGCCGGGAGGGAGAGGAGCACAGATACGCAGTATTTT. Amino acids: CASSAGRERSTDTQYF.

In this sample, this clonotype turned up a few times. The V gene is TRBV20-1, the J gene TRBJ2-7; D gene uncertain. This CDR3 region has 13 residues. The V end lost 5 bases, the J end lost 5 bases, and 16 bases lay between the germline ends. Germline assignment: CDR1 DFQATT and CDR2 SNEGSKA (reference sequence). The CDR3 reads CSASSPGGHEQYF. CDR3 nucleotides: TGCAGTGCTTCTTCTCCTGGTGGGCACGAGCAGTACTTC.

At least ten counts were recorded for this clonotype. The genes are TRBV12-3 or TRBV12-4 and TRBJ2-5; D remains unclear. The CDR3 spans 12 residues. V dropped 4 bases and J dropped 5 bases, with 8 bases sitting between them. This chain's CDR3 is CASSYVGETQYF. CDR3 bases: TGTGCCAGCAGTTATGTGGGGGAGACCCAGTACTTC.